Listed here are 18 T cell receptor beta chains from one sample, sequenced in a study of shared clonotypes between healthy human individuals. The repertoire was sequenced with immunoSEQ multiplex PCR; TCRdb's copy has only in-frame clones and lacks some. This table holds a few hundred thousand clones, approximately 97% found once. Sample: naive CD4+ T cells sorted from blood. Subset of the sample: CD45RA+ positively selected. All receptors come from a woman younger than 45 in good health.

The V gene is TRBV30, the J gene TRBJ1-1; possible D gene TRBD1, 5 bases. Per germline, CDR1 GTSNPN and CDR2 SVGIG (reference sequence). The CDR3 runs 15 residues. Trimming pared 1 base from V and 4 bases from J, leaving 16 bases between. CDR3 sequence: CAWSDGLAGSTEAFF. The CDR3, as DNA: TGTGCCTGGAGTGACGGTTTGGCAGGGAGCACTGAAGCTTTCTTT.

The chain joins TRBV18 to TRBJ1-4, with D possibly being TRBD1 (6 bases). Trimming pared 3 bases from V and 0 bases from J, leaving 17 bases between. The CDR3 has 18 residues. Germline V lookup: CDR1 KGHSH, CDR2 LQKENI. The CDR3: CASSPGGQPLATNEKLFF. CDR3 DNA: TGTGCCAGCTCACCTGGGGGACAACCCTTAGCAACTAATGAAAAACTGTTTTTT.

This chain connects TRBV7-9 to TRBJ2-2; 12 nucleotides match TRBD1. Germline V gene sequence: CDR1 SEHNR, CDR2 FQNEAQ (reference sequence). V trimming: 5 bases; J trimming: 3 bases; junction bases outside the gene matches: 4. The CDR3 length is 16 residues. CDR3 DNA sequence: TGTGCCAGCAGCCGGGACAGGGGGCTGGACACCGGGGAGCTGTTTTTT. Encoded protein: CASSRDRGLDTGELFF. Drawing the rest from reference TRBV7-9 and TRBJ2-2, the complete variable domain is DTGVSQNPRHKITKRGQNVTFRCDPISEHNRLYWYRQTLGQGPEFLTYFQNEAQLEKSRLLSDRFSAERPKGSFSTLEIQRTEQGDSAMYLCASSRDRGLDTGELFFGEGSRLTVL.

The chain employs TRBV6-5 and TRBJ2-3; no firm D call. V was trimmed by 7 bases and J by 5 bases, leaving 13 bases between them. The CDR3 sequence is 13 residues long. Germline assignment: CDR1 MNHEY and CDR2 SVGAGI. As DNA, the CDR3 is TGTGCCAGCACCCCCCCGGGCGAAGATACGCAGTATTTT. This encodes CASTPPGEDTQYF.

The genes are TRBV7-2 and TRBJ2-1; TRBD2 matches at 13 bases. The germline CDR1 and CDR2 sequences are SGHTA and FQGNSA. This CDR3 has 20 amino acids. Trimming at V came to 0 bases and at J to 2 bases, leaving 10 bases not matched to a gene. Here the CDR3 reads CASSLASTTSGRAPYNEQFF. The CDR3 region has the DNA TGTGCCAGCAGCTTAGCCTCCACTACTAGCGGGAGGGCCCCCTACAATGAGCAGTTCTTC.

This chain uses TRBV4-1 with TRBJ1-3; a possible D gene is TRBD1 (6 bases). Germline CDR1 is MGHRA and CDR2 is YSYEKL. Trimming left V 2 bases short and J 0 bases short, with 14 bases between. The CDR3 sequence is 17 residues long. CDR3 coding DNA: TGCGCCAGCAGCCAATGGGGGGCAGGCCCCTCTGGAAACACCATATATTTT. Protein: CASSQWGAGPSGNTIYF.

This chain links TRBV19 with TRBJ1-2; the D gene is possibly TRBD1 (6 bases). CDR1 and CDR2 (germline): LNHDA, SQIVND (reference sequence). Trimming shortened V by 4 bases and J by 2 bases, and 14 bases separated the two germline ends. CDR3 length: 15 amino acids. CDR3 in amino acids: CASSSDRILNYGYTF. The DNA of the CDR3 is TGTGCCAGTAGTAGCGACAGGATATTAAACTATGGCTACACCTTC.

The chain carries TRBV28 and TRBJ2-2, with 7 bases identical to TRBD2. Trimming cost V 4 bases and J 4 bases; bases outside gene matches: 9. The CDR3 runs 16 residues. Germline-derived CDR1 and CDR2 are MDHEN and SYDVKM. CDR3 in amino acids: CASSSVTSGTTGELFF. In DNA form, the CDR3 reads TGTGCCAGCAGTTCCGTCACGAGCGGGACCACCGGGGAGCTGTTTTTT.

The rearrangement uses TRBV15 and TRBJ2-6, with TRBD1 as a possible D gene (5 bases). The CDR3 has 20 amino acids. V dropped 5 bases and J dropped 1 base, with 24 bases sitting between them. Per germline, CDR1 LNHNV and CDR2 YYDKDF (reference sequence). This chain's CDR3 is CATSPLPWKGLLSGANVLTF. The CDR3 nucleotides read TGTGCCACCAGCCCCTTGCCTTGGAAGGGGCTCCTTTCTGGGGCCAACGTCCTGACTTTC.

The V gene is TRBV2, the J gene TRBJ2-3, with 11 bases that match TRBD2. The CDR3 spans 15 residues. V lost 1 base, J lost 5 bases, and 2 bases stayed unmatched. Germline V gene sequence: CDR1 SNHLY, CDR2 FYNNEI. The DNA of the CDR3 is TGTGCCAGCAGTGAAGGACTAGCGGGATTAGATACGCAGTATTTT. It translates to CASSEGLAGLDTQYF.

The gene calls are TRBV5-1 and TRBJ2-1, with 14 positions matching TRBD2. CDR3 length: 16 amino acids. CDR1 is SGHRS, CDR2 YFSETQ, per germline. J lost 2 bases, V lost 3 bases, and 1 base had no gene match. Here the CDR3 DNA reads TGCGCCAGCAGCTCGGGACTAGCGGGAGCCTACAATGAGCAGTTCTTC. As protein: CASSSGLAGAYNEQFF.

The CDR3 is CASRPTTSGRFYEQYF. DNA of the CDR3: TGCGCCAGCAGACCCACGACTAGCGGGAGATTCTACGAGCAGTACTTC. The chain couples TRBV10-2 to TRBJ2-7, with TRBD2 matching over 12 bases. The length of the CDR3 is 16 residues. Per germline, CDR1 WSHSY and CDR2 SAAADI. V dropped 6 bases and J dropped 3; count of bases not matched to a gene: 9.

The chain is built from TRBV29-1 and TRBJ1-1; tentatively, D is TRBD1 (5 bases). The CDR3 sequence is 15 residues long. V was clipped by 1 base and J by 3 bases, with 15 bases between them. Germline V gene sequence: CDR1 SQVTM, CDR2 ANQGSEA. The DNA of the CDR3 is TGCAGCGTTGAAGGTGGGGAGGGGTGGTACACTGAAGCTTTCTTT. Translating gives CSVEGGEGWYTEAFF.

The J gene is TRBJ2-7, the V gene TRBV2, with TRBD1 identical over 9 bases. V shed 5 bases and J 3 bases; nucleotides not matched to a gene: 5. Germline assignment: CDR1 SNHLY and CDR2 FYNNEI. The CDR3 consists of 14 residues. The CDR3 reads CASSRQGEGYEQYF. Here the CDR3 DNA reads TGTGCCAGCAGTCGACAGGGGGAGGGCTACGAGCAGTACTTC.

The V gene is TRBV9, the J gene TRBJ2-3; D might be TRBD1 or TRBD2, each matching 5 bases. The V gene's germline CDR1 is SGDLS and CDR2 YYNGEE. The CDR3 covers 15 residues. Trimming stripped 4 bases from V and 2 bases from J, with 14 bases between. CDR3 protein: CASSLRDPLTDTQYF. CDR3 sequence (DNA): TGTGCCAGCAGCCTCCGGGACCCTCTCACAGATACGCAGTATTTT.

The chain links TRBV10-3 to TRBJ2-3; TRBD2 might be the D (5 bases). Looked up from germline, CDR1 is ENHRY and CDR2 is SYGVKD. This CDR3 contains 13 residues. V gave up 8 bases and J gave up 7 bases, with 16 bases separating them. For the CDR3, the DNA is TGTGCCATCGGATCCGAGGACTTTAATACGCAGTATTTT. Protein product: CAIGSEDFNTQYF.

This clone is a singleton in its sample. The V gene is TRBV28, the J gene TRBJ1-3; D gene unclear. V lost 3 bases, J lost 4 bases, and 7 bases lay in between. Germline V gene sequence: CDR1 MDHEN, CDR2 SYDVKM. CDR3 size: 13 residues. The CDR3, as DNA: TGTGCCAGCAGTTTTCAAGGAGGAAACACCATATATTTT. Amino acids: CASSFQGGNTIYF.

The gene calls are TRBV19 and TRBJ1-5, with D unclear. The V end lost 6 bases, the J end lost 0 bases, and 12 bases lay between the germline ends. The CDR3 spans 15 residues. The germline V gene has CDR1 LNHDA and CDR2 SQIVND (reference sequence). CDR3 amino acids: CASSPKGVSNQPQHF. The CDR3 DNA reads as TGTGCCAGTAGCCCCAAGGGAGTTAGCAATCAGCCCCAGCATTTT.